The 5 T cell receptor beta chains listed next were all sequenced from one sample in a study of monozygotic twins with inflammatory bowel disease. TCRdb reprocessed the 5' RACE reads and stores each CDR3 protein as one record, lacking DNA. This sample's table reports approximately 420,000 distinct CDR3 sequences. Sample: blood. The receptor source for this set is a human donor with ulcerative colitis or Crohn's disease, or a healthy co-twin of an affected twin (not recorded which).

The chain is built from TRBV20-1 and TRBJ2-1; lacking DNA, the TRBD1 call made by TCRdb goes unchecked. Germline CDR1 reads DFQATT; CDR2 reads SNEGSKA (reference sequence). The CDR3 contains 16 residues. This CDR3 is CSARGNTGGAYNEQFF.

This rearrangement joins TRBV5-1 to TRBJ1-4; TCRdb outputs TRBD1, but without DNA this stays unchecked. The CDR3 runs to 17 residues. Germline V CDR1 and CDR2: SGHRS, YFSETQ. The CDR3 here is CASSLNPSTGHNEKLFF.

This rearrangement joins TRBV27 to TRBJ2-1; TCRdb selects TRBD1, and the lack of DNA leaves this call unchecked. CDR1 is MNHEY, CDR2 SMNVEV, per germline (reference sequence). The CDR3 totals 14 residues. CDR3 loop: CASNRGPSYNEQFF.

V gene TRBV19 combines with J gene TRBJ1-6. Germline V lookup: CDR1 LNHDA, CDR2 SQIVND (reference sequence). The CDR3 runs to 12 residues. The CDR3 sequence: CASGSGNSPLHF.

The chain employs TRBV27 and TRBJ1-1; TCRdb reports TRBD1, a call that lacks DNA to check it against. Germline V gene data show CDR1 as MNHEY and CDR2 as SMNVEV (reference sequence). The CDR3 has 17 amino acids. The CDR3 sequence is CASSQETTGGLNTEAFF.